This T cell receptor beta chain was documented in a study of T and B cells in COVID-19 patients. CDR1 is MNHEY, CDR2 SMNVEV, per germline (reference sequence). The CDR3 sequence is 15 residues long. Trimming left V 5 bases short and J 2 bases short, with 12 bases between. Multiplex PCR with BIOMED2 TRB-A/B primer pools amplified TRB rearrangements. TCRdb recomputed calls from the multiplex PCR reads with MiXCR, one row per CDR3 protein. The table lists roughly 15,000 distinct CDR3 sequences, around 26% of them singletons. This clonotype qualifies as medium-sized. Each TRB amplification used roughly 230-550 ng of genomic DNA from blood.

This chain links TRBV27 with TRBJ2-2, with D perhaps matching TRBD1 or TRBD2 (5 bases each). Sample: blood. This sequence originates from a human donor who had recovered from COVID-19. The CDR3 region is CASSPPGTNTGELFF. CDR3 nucleotides: TGTGCCAGCAGTCCTCCAGGGACCAACACCGGGGAGCTGTTTTTT.